The next 20 T cell receptor beta chains were all read from a single sample in a study of T cell responses to AZD1222 COVID-19 vaccine (dated by TCRdb to the early 2020s). In light of the paper, this sample's time point label describes: baseline before first vaccination. Library creation used the immunoSEQ multiplex PCR assay. TCRdb provides this immuneACCESS table in a form limited to in-frame rearrangements. Some clones are lacking; in checked studies, under half of them reflect an unresolved V gene, and why the rest are absent is not known. The sample yields about 180,000 clones; about 90% were counted once. The biggest ten clones account for over 1.5% of the sample. The starting material was peripheral blood, obtained on day 0 of AZD1222 vaccination. The receptors stem from an adult in good health.

This chain connects TRBV5-1 to TRBJ1-2; the match to TRBD1 covers 7 bases. Germline V gene sequence: CDR1 SGHRS, CDR2 YFSETQ. V lost 3 bases, J lost 9 bases, and 11 bases stayed unmatched. The CDR3 runs 14 residues. The CDR3 sequence is CASSSDGTAESYTF. CDR3 coding DNA: TGCGCCAGCAGCTCGGACGGGACAGCCGAAAGCTACACCTTC.

The CDR3 is CASSSSQAFF. CDR3 DNA sequence: TGTGCCAGCAGTTCCTCGCAGGCTTTCTTT. The chain combines TRBV6-2 or TRBV6-3 with TRBJ1-1; D unclear. Per the germline V gene, CDR1 is MNHEY and CDR2 is SVGEGT. The CDR3 sequence is 10 residues long. Trimming stripped 4 bases from V and 11 bases from J, with 8 bases between.

The chain is built from TRBV4-3 and TRBJ1-2; D remains unclear. The germline V gene encodes CDR1 LGHNA and CDR2 YSLEER. This CDR3 has 14 residues. The V and J ends lost 0 bases and 7 bases respectively, with 12 bases between them. CDR3 loop: CASSQDAVVGGYTF. CDR3 bases: TGCGCCAGCAGCCAAGATGCCGTGGTTGGTGGCTACACCTTC.

The chain recombines TRBV28 with TRBJ2-7; D remains ambiguous. The CDR3 sequence is 13 residues long. Germline loops: CDR1 MDHEN, CDR2 SYDVKM. The V end lost 3 bases, the J end lost 7 bases, and 13 bases lay between the germline ends. The CDR3 sequence: CASSFLRRGEQYF. The CDR3 DNA reads TGTGCCAGCAGTTTTTTGAGGCGTGGGGAGCAGTACTTC.

In this sample, this clone turned up a few times. The V and J genes are TRBV27 and TRBJ1-2, with a tentative D call TRBD1 (6 bases). Germline-derived CDR1 and CDR2 are MNHEY and SMNVEV (reference sequence). The CDR3 covers 13 residues. Trimming removed 6 bases from V and 9 bases from J, with 17 bases in between. CDR3: CASSPDSRVSYTF. CDR3 DNA: TGTGCCAGCAGCCCGGACAGTCGAGTGAGCTACACCTTC.

The chain recombines TRBV9 with TRBJ1-6, with 7 nucleotides matching TRBD1. The CDR3 loop spans 16 amino acids. Germline trimming cut 0 bases from V and 6 bases from J; bases unmatched to any gene: 6. CDR1 and CDR2 (germline): SGDLS, YYNGEE. CDR3 coding DNA: TGTGCCAGCAGCGTAGTCGCGGGACAGTTTAATTCACCCCTCCACTTT. Translating it yields CASSVVAGQFNSPLHF.

The gene calls are TRBV6-5 and TRBJ1-1; D remains unclear. The germline CDR1 and CDR2 sequences are MNHEY and SVGAGI. The length of the CDR3 is 13 residues. V lost 6 bases to trimming and J lost 1 base, with 9 bases between them. The CDR3 loop reads CASSQVWNTEAFF. CDR3 nucleotide sequence: TGTGCCAGCAGCCAGGTCTGGAACACTGAAGCTTTCTTT.

The chain employs TRBV24-1 and TRBJ2-3, with 12 bases fitting TRBD1. CDR1 KGHDR and CDR2 SFDVKD come from the germline V gene. V shed 7 bases, J shed 6 bases, and the junction held 13 bases outside the gene matches. The CDR3 extends over 17 amino acids. The CDR3 region is CATRCRGDRGRWDTQYF. The CDR3 bases are TGTGCCACCAGGTGTCGGGGGGACAGGGGGCGCTGGGATACGCAGTATTTT.

The rearrangement joins TRBV10-3 to TRBJ2-2; possibly TRBD1 for D (5 bases). In germline, CDR1 is ENHRY, CDR2 SYGVKD. The CDR3 loop spans 14 amino acids. Between the trimmed V and J ends, which lost 6 bases and 3 bases, there was a span of 11 bases. CDR3 protein: CAISASQDTGELFF. CDR3 DNA sequence: TGTGCCATCAGCGCTTCACAGGACACCGGGGAGCTGTTTTTT.

The rearrangement joins TRBV20-1 to TRBJ1-1; TRBD1 matches at 11 bases. Germline V gives CDR1 DFQATT, CDR2 SNEGSKA (reference sequence). The CDR3 totals 13 residues. After removal of 3 bases from V and 11 bases from J, the junction contained 8 bases not matched to a gene. The DNA for the CDR3 is TGCAGTGCTAGTTTGGACAGGGGGCGAGGTGCTTTCTTT. Protein sequence: CSASLDRGRGAFF.

The chain has TRBV19 and TRBJ1-5; 10 bases fit TRBD1. This CDR3 spans 16 amino acids. Germline V CDR1 and CDR2: LNHDA, SQIVND (reference sequence). The V gene end was trimmed by 5 bases and the J gene end by 5 bases; junction bases not matched to a gene: 9. The CDR3 DNA reads as TGTGCCAGTAGTTCCTCAGTTGGGACAGGGGATCAGCCCCAGCATTTT. Residues: CASSSSVGTGDQPQHF.

The CDR3 DNA reads TGCGCCAGCAGCCAAGAGGCCAGTTTCGGTCAGCCCCAGCATTTT. It yields the protein CASSQEASFGQPQHF. V is TRBV4-3 and J is TRBJ1-5; unclear D gene. CDR1 and CDR2 (germline): LGHNA, YSLEER. V lost 0 bases and J lost 6, with 12 bases in between. This CDR3 region has 15 residues.

The V call is TRBV15, the J call TRBJ2-5, with D perhaps being TRBD1 or TRBD2 (5 bases each). Germline V gene lookup returns CDR1 LNHNV and CDR2 YYDKDF (reference sequence). This CDR3 is 17 amino acids long. The germline V and J ends were trimmed by 0 bases and 5 bases, with 19 bases remaining between them. CDR3 loop: CATSRDGRTFWGETQYF. CDR3 DNA: TGTGCCACCAGCAGAGATGGTAGGACGTTTTGGGGGGAGACCCAGTACTTC.

This chain uses TRBV7-2 with TRBJ2-7; 9 nucleotides agree with TRBD2. CDR3 size: 14 residues. J lost 5 bases, V lost 8 bases, and 10 bases had no gene match. The germline V gene has CDR1 SGHTA and CDR2 FQGNSA. The CDR3 is CASGNSGSWNEQYF. In DNA, the CDR3 is TGTGCCAGCGGGAATAGCGGGAGTTGGAACGAGCAGTACTTC.

In its sample, this clone was seen a few times. This chain joins TRBV6-5 and TRBJ1-1, with D unresolved. V shed 1 base and J shed 1 base, with 7 bases lying between them. In germline, CDR1 is MNHEY, CDR2 SVGAGI. CDR3 length: 14 residues. The CDR3 is CASSYFGRNTEAFF. The CDR3 nucleotides read TGTGCCAGCAGTTACTTTGGGAGGAACACTGAAGCTTTCTTT.

This chain connects TRBV4-1 to TRBJ2-3, with 8 positions matching TRBD2. This CDR3 contains 17 residues. After removal of 0 bases from V and 2 bases from J, the junction contained 7 bases not matched to a gene. The germline CDR1 and CDR2 sequences are MGHRA and YSYEKL. Here the CDR3 DNA reads TGCGCCAGCAGCCAAGATCCGGATAGCGGGGTCACAGATACGCAGTATTTT. Residues: CASSQDPDSGVTDTQYF.

J is TRBJ2-7 and V is TRBV28; 7 nucleotides line up with TRBD2. V dropped 11 bases and J dropped 5; count of bases not matched to a gene: 12. The germline CDR1 and CDR2 sequences are MDHEN and SYDVKM. The CDR3 covers 13 residues. In DNA, the CDR3 is TGTGCCGGGGGGGAACAGGTAATAAACGAGCAGTACTTC. This sequence encodes CAGGEQVINEQYF. Full variable domain (outside the CDR3, taken from reference TRBV28 and TRBJ2-7): DVKVTQSSRYLVKRTGEKVFLECVQDMDHENMFWYRQDPGLGLRLIYFSYDVKMKEKGDIPEGYSVSREKKERFSLILESASTNQTSMYLCAGGEQVINEQYFGPGTRLTVT.

V usage is TRBV6-5 and J usage is TRBJ2-1, with D tentatively TRBD1 (5 bases). Trimming removed 8 bases at V and 1 base at J, with 15 bases between. Germline lookup yields CDR1 MNHEY and CDR2 SVGAGI. The CDR3 loop spans 15 amino acids. This CDR3 is CASGKGRGSYNEQFF. The CDR3 nucleotides are TGTGCCAGCGGAAAGGGAAGGGGATCCTACAATGAGCAGTTCTTC.

This clone showed up just a few times. This chain's CDR3 is CASSAWRGYTGELFF. The DNA for the CDR3 is TGTGCCAGCAGCGCCTGGCGGGGGTACACCGGGGAGCTGTTTTTT. The genes are TRBV7-8 and TRBJ2-2; 7 positions agree with TRBD2. V shed 5 bases and J 3 bases; nucleotides not matched to a gene: 6. CDR3 length equals 15 residues. From germline, CDR1 is SGHVS and CDR2 FQNEAQ.

V usage is TRBV10-3 and J usage is TRBJ1-4; the D gene is possibly TRBD1 (6 bases). V lost 3 bases, J lost 10 bases, and 15 bases lay in between. Germline CDR1 reads ENHRY; CDR2 reads SYGVKD. This CDR3 comprises 14 residues. Here the CDR3 reads CAISDSRGEGKLFF. The CDR3 nucleotides read TGTGCCATCAGTGATAGCAGGGGAGAAGGAAAACTGTTTTTT.